The 19 T cell receptor beta chains below all came from one sample that was sequenced in a study of low-dose radiotherapy and immunotherapy resistance in tumors. Time point of the sample: after trial treatment. The treatment was: LDRT plus nivolumab, ipilimumab, low-dose cyclophosphamide and aspirin (RACIN trial). Primers used for first-strand cDNA, a TRAV- and TRBV-specific set, covered both alpha and beta chains. The authors ran around 20 PCR cycles to amplify TCRs with a constant-region primer and V-primer adapter. TCRdb reanalysed the reads using MiXCR and keeps one entry per CDR3 protein. The sample includes 95,000 to 100,000 distinct CDR3 sequences, more than 20% of them seen just once. Material: PBMCs, obtained after low-dose radiotherapy plus immunotherapy. The receptors were sampled from a male donor with prostate cancer.

This clonotype was counted many times. In DNA, the CDR3 is TGTGCCAGCAGCCAAGGCCTAGCGGGGGTTCGAGAGACCCAGTACTTC. This gives the protein CASSQGLAGVRETQYF. The chain recombines TRBV14 with TRBJ2-5, with 10 positions matching TRBD2. There are 16 residues in the CDR3. CDR1 is SGHDN and CDR2 is FVKESK in the germline V gene. V shed 1 base, J shed 4 bases, and the junction held 6 bases outside the gene matches.

This clonotype was seen ten or more times. This chain joins TRBV12-3 or TRBV12-4 and TRBJ2-1; D not resolved. CDR3 length: 13 amino acids. The V end was cut by 3 bases, the J end by 9 bases, with 12 bases between. The CDR3 protein is CASSFRPTVEQFF. In nucleotides, the CDR3 is TGTGCCAGCAGTTTCCGACCCACGGTTGAGCAGTTCTTC.

The chain links TRBV29-1 to TRBJ2-1; D not resolved. Trimming stripped 0 bases from V and 8 bases from J, with 11 bases between. The CDR3 covers 13 residues. Germline loops: CDR1 SQVTM, CDR2 ANQGSEA. The CDR3 protein is CSVEENLRDEQFF. For the CDR3, the DNA is TGCAGCGTTGAAGAGAACCTTAGGGATGAGCAGTTCTTC.

J is TRBJ2-3 and V is TRBV9, with D possibly being TRBD2 (6 bases). The CDR3 runs to 14 residues. V was trimmed by 0 bases and J by 4 bases, leaving 9 bases between them. Per germline, CDR1 SGDLS and CDR2 YYNGEE. CDR3 sequence reads: CASSVGGESDTQYF. CDR3 DNA sequence: TGTGCCAGCAGCGTAGGGGGGGAATCAGATACGCAGTATTTT.

This clonotype was seen ten or more times. The chain is built from TRBV6-2 or TRBV6-3 and TRBJ1-4; D is unclear. Germline CDR1 and CDR2: MNHEY and SVGEGT. This CDR3 contains 12 residues. The germline V and J ends were trimmed by 0 bases and 6 bases, with 2 bases remaining between them. CDR3 in amino acids: CASSYSDEKLFF. The DNA for the CDR3 is TGTGCCAGCAGTTACTCGGATGAAAAACTGTTTTTT.

This clonotype was counted at least ten times. This chain joins TRBV10-2 and TRBJ1-5; 7 bases are shared with TRBD1. In germline, CDR1 is WSHSY, CDR2 SAAADI. This CDR3 contains 13 residues. V lost 5 bases and J lost 6; bases outside the gene matches: 4. The CDR3: CASSTGARQPQHF. The CDR3 nucleotides are TGCGCCAGCAGTACAGGGGCTCGTCAGCCCCAGCATTTT.

The genes are TRBV29-1 and TRBJ2-7; tentatively, D is TRBD2 (5 bases). From germline, CDR1 is SQVTM and CDR2 ANQGSEA. V was clipped by 7 bases and J by 1 base, with 8 bases between them. There are 11 residues in the CDR3. The CDR3 coding sequence is TGCAGCGCGGGGTCATCCTACGAGCAGTACTTC. Its translation: CSAGSSYEQYF.

This clonotype has a count of ten or more. This chain connects TRBV19 to TRBJ2-3; possibly TRBD2 for D (5 bases). This CDR3 has 11 amino acids. The ends were cut back, 9 bases at V and 8 bases at J, with 12 bases in the middle. The germline V gene encodes CDR1 LNHDA and CDR2 SQIVND (reference sequence). The CDR3 sequence: CASKLESTQYF. The CDR3 DNA reads as TGTGCCAGCAAACTAGAGTCTACGCAGTATTTT.

This clonotype has more than one count but fewer than ten. This chain joins TRBV3-1 and TRBJ2-7, with a weak D call TRBD1 (5 bases). CDR1 is LGHDT and CDR2 is YNNKEL in the germline V gene (reference sequence). This CDR3 region has 15 residues. V was shortened by 1 base and J by 1 base, with 11 bases between the two germline ends. The CDR3 DNA reads TGTGCCAGCAGCCAAGCTGGGGCAGGATCCTACGAGCAGTACTTC. Encoded protein: CASSQAGAGSYEQYF.

This clonotype was seen many times. The chain couples TRBV12-3 or TRBV12-4 to TRBJ2-3; 7 bases align to TRBD1. V lost 6 bases to trimming and J lost 1 base; unmatched junction nucleotides: 7. The CDR3 is made up of 15 amino acids. CDR3 loop: CASSRRDSRTDTQYF. The DNA of the CDR3 is TGTGCCAGCAGCCGCCGGGACAGCCGCACAGATACGCAGTATTTT.

CDR3 protein: CASTSPPGAITEAFF. The DNA for the CDR3 is TGTGCCAGCACCAGCCCCCCAGGGGCGATCACTGAAGCTTTCTTT. This chain links TRBV28 with TRBJ1-1; D perhaps matches TRBD1 (6 bases). Trimming pared 7 bases from V and 4 bases from J, leaving 19 bases between. There are 15 residues in the CDR3. The germline CDR1 and CDR2 sequences are MDHEN and SYDVKM. Filled out from reference TRBV28 and TRBJ1-1, the complete variable domain reads DVKVTQSSRYLVKRTGEKVFLECVQDMDHENMFWYRQDPGLGLRLIYFSYDVKMKEKGDIPEGYSVSREKKERFSLILESASTNQTSMYLCASTSPPGAITEAFFGQGTRLTVV.

This clonotype was observed at least ten times. A junction end diverges from the germline sequence, so it may reflect a read error. The chain employs TRBV5-4 and TRBJ2-3, with D unresolved. The CDR3 is made up of 13 amino acids. The germline CDR1 and CDR2 sequences are SGHNT and YYREEE (reference sequence). The CDR3 DNA sequence: TGCGCCAGCAGCGACCAAGGCACAGATACGCAGTATTTT. Its translation is CASSDQGTDTQYF.

CDR3 sequence reads: CASSLQGLSNQPQHF. The CDR3 DNA reads as TGTGCCAGCAGCTTACAGGGGCTTAGCAATCAGCCCCAGCATTTT. J is TRBJ1-5 and V is TRBV12-3 or TRBV12-4; 7 nucleotides line up with TRBD1. After removal of 6 bases from V and 0 bases from J, the junction contained 5 bases not matched to a gene. The CDR3 has 15 residues.

This clonotype showed up many times. The chain employs TRBV2 and TRBJ2-7, with D perhaps matching TRBD1 or TRBD2 (7 bases each). The CDR3 is 13 amino acids. V was shortened by 3 bases and J by 13 bases, with 19 bases between the two germline ends. CDR1 and CDR2 (germline): SNHLY, FYNNEI. As DNA, the CDR3 is TGTGCCAGCAGTGATCGGGGGGACAGCGAACATTACTTC. It codes for CASSDRGDSEHYF.

The chain links TRBV6-1 to TRBJ2-3; D gene unclear. Germline V gene sequence: CDR1 MNHNS, CDR2 SASEGT. The CDR3 loop spans 14 amino acids. The V and J ends lost 6 bases and 1 base respectively, with 11 bases between them. The CDR3 bases are TGTGCCAGCAGGGTGTCCCTCGGCACAGATACGCAGTATTTT. Translating it yields CASRVSLGTDTQYF.

This clonotype has ten or more counts. V is TRBV20-1 and J is TRBJ2-3; D is ambiguous. The length of the CDR3 is 10 residues. Trimming left V 6 bases short and J 10 bases short, with 11 bases between. Germline V gene lookup returns CDR1 DFQATT and CDR2 SNEGSKA (reference sequence). CDR3 nucleotides: TGCAGTGCGCCCCCGAGGCCGCAGTATTTT. Translation: CSAPPRPQYF.

This clonotype was counted ten times or more. This chain joins TRBV5-4 and TRBJ2-3, with 8 bases matching TRBD2. Germline values: CDR1 SGHNT, CDR2 YYREEE (reference sequence). The J segment lost 6 bases and the V segment lost 0 bases, leaving 6 bases of the junction unmatched. The CDR3 extends over 15 amino acids. In DNA form, the CDR3 reads TGTGCCAGCAGCTTGGAGCGGGGGCCTAGGGATACGCAGTATTTT. Residues: CASSLERGPRDTQYF.

This clonotype was detected only a few times. The chain combines TRBV10-3 with TRBJ2-1, with D possibly matching TRBD1 (6 bases). The CDR3 contains 13 residues. Between the trimmed V and J ends, which lost 6 bases and 6 bases, there was a span of 12 bases. Looked up from germline, CDR1 is ENHRY and CDR2 is SYGVKD. The CDR3 DNA reads TGTGCCATCAGGGGTAACAGGGTCAATGAGCAGTTCTTC. It codes for CAIRGNRVNEQFF.

The V gene is TRBV5-6, the J gene TRBJ2-3; weak D call: TRBD1 (5 bases). The better agreement between TRBJ1-5 and the DNA end casts doubt on the J call. Germline assignment: CDR1 SGHDT and CDR2 YYEEEE. This CDR3 spans 13 amino acids. CDR3 sequence (DNA): TGTGTCTCGGTCAGGCGGGGCACAGATACGCAGCATTTT. Encoded protein: CVSVRRGTDTQHF.